Listed below are T cell receptor beta chains from one sample, sequenced in a study of chemoradiotherapy in HPV16-positive cancers. Sequencing used immunoSEQ multiplex PCR; TCRdb keeps in-frame clones, though not all of them. The sample lists about 15,000 clones; roughly three quarters were seen once. The sample was collected from a patient who underwent chemoradiotherapy. Receptor source: a human donor with HPV-associated anogenital cancer. Both conserved end residues are part of each CDR3. Fields, in order: V gene, clone size, CDR3 protein. Clone size is not always given. Where it is, it says once, few, many or a class for expanded clones.

TRBV7-9 NA CASSVGQPTNYGYTF
TRBV6-1 NA CASRSASGNTIYF
TRBV12-5 NA CASSYGRTSGGQETQYF
TRBV6-5 NA CASSAGTGFQPQHF
TRBV5-8 NA CASPSLGGARSTDTQYF
TRBV7-9 NA CASSVTGGGGYGYTF
TRBV20-1 NA CSAGSVYEQYF
TRBV28 NA CASSRPQGIAYNEQFF
TRBV2 NA CASSASLAGANTGELFF
TRBV11-2 NA CASSGTRRRGRNHEQYF
TRBV28 NA CASSFQNYEQYF
TRBV4-1 NA CASSQGRGQVTEAFF
TRBV7-2 NA CASSPRANYGYTF
TRBV6-5 NA CASSNRQGRGYTF
TRBV2 NA CASSVGEFTEAFF
TRBV6-1 NA CASSPETGSYEQYF
TRBV6-6 NA CASRGRGTNEQYF
TRBV7-9 few CASSLAQGSYYEQYF
TRBV6-7 NA CASSYSTGGNEQFF
TRBV18 NA CASSLRTSHDEQYF
TRBV6-6 NA CASSYSGQGELRF
TRBV20-1 NA CSGWDYTQYF
TRBV5-1 once CASSLVGQSNEKLFF
TRBV7-9 NA CASSLGGGPPEAFF
TRBV7-2 NA CASSGSGGIATYGYTF
TRBV4-2 once CASSQDWGGLYYEQYF
TRBV10-3 once CAISEGYTPLHF
TRBV30 once CAWSPGTMYQETQYF
TRBV29-1 few CSVYRDSGYTF
TRBV9 NA CASSVGQGLDSPLHF
TRBV5-1 NA CASSLASGTGGGGEQYF
TRBV6-5 NA CASSSSSGGTHEQYF
TRBV6-5 NA CASSSAKQGNSPLHF
TRBV7-8 NA CASSLLLQNTGELFF
TRBV4-3 NA CASSQDAGSSYNEQFF
TRBV7-6 NA CASSLARVGAEAFF
TRBV29-1 NA CSAAGDRSTGELFF
TRBV19 NA CASSTSGTGVRNQPQHF
TRBV16 few CASSQATTGSREKLFF
TRBV18 NA CASSQAPLAEAFF
TRBV29-1 few CSAAPGVSGNTIYF
TRBV4-2 NA CASSQPGEGSYGYTF
TRBV19 NA CASSPGVSETQYF
TRBV19 NA CASRRGNTGELFF
TRBV30 NA CAWSRDQANSPLHF
TRBV27 few CASSLKGYQPQHF
TRBV6-5 NA CASSYSPPTEIREQYF
TRBV28 NA CASSLWELAGGPGELFF
TRBV6-1 NA CASRAAFVGYYEQYF
TRBV27 NA CASSLFGTGDEAFF
TRBV7-9 NA CASSFSISGNTIYF
TRBV19 NA CASSMRPDSYYEQYF
TRBV5-6 few CASSFGGGYTF
TRBV6-1 NA CASSAKTGRLNTEAFF
TRBV14 NA CASSQELDRVSCGYTF
TRBV19 NA CASRYRGQAANYGYTF
TRBV28 NA CASTPPRGAQYF
TRBV2 NA CASSYRLAGGSGELFF